This T cell receptor (beta chain) was identified during a study of blood T cell repertoires in COVID-19. Study details: Acute-phase and convalescent COVID-19 samples originated in the United States, Italy and Spain.

Source study methods: From reference gene primer amplification, estimates of nucleated cell counts were derived. TCRdb keeps only in-frame clones here, not all; method: immunoSEQ multiplex PCR. V and J calls and clone size are copied from that table; D and trimming were computed from the DNA. The data hold approximately 300,000 clones, with roughly 84% observed a single time. Germline assignment: CDR1 SGDLS and CDR2 YYNGEE. V shed 0 bases, J shed 0 bases, and the junction held 14 bases outside the gene matches. This CDR3 contains 20 residues. The sample comprised peripheral blood. This TCR was sampled from a man in his fifties or sixties with active or convalescent COVID-19. This chain connects TRBV9 to TRBJ2-4, with 8 bases aligning to TRBD1. CDR3 sequence: CASSVEGVGTGPVAKNIQYF. The CDR3 coding sequence is TGTGCCAGCAGCGTAGAGGGCGTGGGGACAGGCCCTGTAGCCAAAAACATTCAGTACTTC.